Sequencing of this TCR beta chain was carried out in a study of blood T cell repertoires in COVID-19. In germline, CDR1 is LGHDT, CDR2 YNNKEL (reference sequence). V gave up 5 bases and J gave up 5 bases; unmatched junction bases: 3. There are 13 residues in the CDR3. Generated by immunoSEQ multiplex PCR, the TCRdb table keeps only in-frame clones and is missing some. The sample lists about 50,000 clones; more than 70% were seen once. The gene calls are TRBV3-1 (or the pseudogene TRBV3-2) and TRBJ1-1; 9 bases align to TRBD1. This TCR derives from an elderly woman with acute or convalescent COVID-19. Sequencing was carried out using peripheral blood. CDR3 DNA: TGTGCCAGCAGCTCACAGGGGGCGACTGAAGCTTTCTTT. Residues: CASSSQGATEAFF.